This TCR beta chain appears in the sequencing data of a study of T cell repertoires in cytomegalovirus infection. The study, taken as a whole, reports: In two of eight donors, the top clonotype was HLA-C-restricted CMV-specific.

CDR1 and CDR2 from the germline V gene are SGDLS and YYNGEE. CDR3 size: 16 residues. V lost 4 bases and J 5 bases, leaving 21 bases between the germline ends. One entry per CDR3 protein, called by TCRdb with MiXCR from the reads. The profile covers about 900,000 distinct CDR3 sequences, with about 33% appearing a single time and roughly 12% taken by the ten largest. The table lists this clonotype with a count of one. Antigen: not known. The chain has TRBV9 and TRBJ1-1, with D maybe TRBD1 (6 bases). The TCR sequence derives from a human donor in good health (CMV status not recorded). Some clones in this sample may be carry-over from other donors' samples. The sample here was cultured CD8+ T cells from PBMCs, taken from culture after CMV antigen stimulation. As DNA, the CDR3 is TGTGCCAGCAGCCCTCGGGGGAGGGGGAGTAATACTGAAGCTTTCTTT. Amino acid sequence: CASSPRGRGSNTEAFF.